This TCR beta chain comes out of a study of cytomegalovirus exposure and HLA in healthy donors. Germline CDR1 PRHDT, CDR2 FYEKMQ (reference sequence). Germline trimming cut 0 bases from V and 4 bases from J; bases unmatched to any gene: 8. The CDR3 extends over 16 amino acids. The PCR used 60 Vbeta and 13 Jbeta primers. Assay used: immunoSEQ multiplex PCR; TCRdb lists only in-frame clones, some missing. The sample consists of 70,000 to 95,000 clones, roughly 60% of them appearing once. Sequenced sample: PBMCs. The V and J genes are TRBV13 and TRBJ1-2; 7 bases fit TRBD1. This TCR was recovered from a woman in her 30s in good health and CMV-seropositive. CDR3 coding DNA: TGTGCCAGCAGCTTAGGCGACAGGGAAGAACTCTATGGCTACACCTTC. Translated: CASSLGDREELYGYTF.